The 6 T cell receptor beta chains presented below share a single source sample, sequenced in a study of blood T cell repertoires in COVID-19. Measured with immunoSEQ multiplex PCR; TCRdb has only the in-frame clones, and not every one. This table has about 140,000 clones, 85% appearing once. Specimen: peripheral blood. Receptors were obtained from a middle-aged man with acute or convalescent COVID-19.

This chain joins TRBV14 and TRBJ2-1, with TRBD1 matching 8 bases. The CDR3 covers 16 residues. The germline V gene encodes CDR1 SGHDN and CDR2 FVKESK. Trimming at V came to 4 bases and at J to 2 bases, leaving 7 bases not matched to a gene. The CDR3 region is CASSLSQGATYNEQFF. As DNA, the CDR3 is TGTGCCAGCAGCCTTAGCCAGGGGGCCACCTACAATGAGCAGTTCTTC.

The rearrangement uses TRBV6-2 or TRBV6-3 and TRBJ1-4, with 8 bases that match TRBD1. V was pared by 6 bases and J by 3 bases, with 3 bases of the junction left unmatched. The CDR3 runs to 14 residues. Looked up from germline, CDR1 is MNHEY and CDR2 is SVGEGT. The CDR3 reads CASSDRGPNEKLFF. The CDR3 DNA reads TGTGCCAGCAGCGACAGGGGACCTAATGAAAAACTGTTTTTT.

The V and J genes are TRBV19 and TRBJ1-5; perhaps TRBD1 as D (5 bases). From germline, CDR1 is LNHDA and CDR2 SQIVND (reference sequence). This CDR3 has 14 amino acids. V was shortened by 5 bases and J by 4 bases, with 12 bases between the two germline ends. This CDR3 reads CASSGVTANQPQHF. The CDR3 bases are TGTGCCAGTAGTGGGGTGACAGCTAATCAGCCCCAGCATTTT.

The V and J genes are TRBV27 and TRBJ2-5, with 10 positions matching TRBD2. V shed 3 bases and J 2 bases; nucleotides not matched to a gene: 6. CDR3 length: 16 amino acids. The germline V gene encodes CDR1 MNHEY and CDR2 SMNVEV (reference sequence). CDR3 amino acids: CASSLFLAGEQETQYF. DNA of the CDR3: TGTGCCAGCAGTTTGTTTCTAGCGGGGGAACAAGAGACCCAGTACTTC.

This clone was picked up a small number of times. The rearrangement links TRBV5-6 to TRBJ2-5; maybe TRBD2 (6 bases). Trimming cost V 1 base and J 6 bases, with 13 bases left between them. CDR1 and CDR2 (germline): SGHDT, YYEEEE. The CDR3 sequence is 14 residues long. The CDR3 DNA is TGTGCCAGCAGCTTGTCCGCGGGACGAAAGACCCAGTACTTC. Protein sequence: CASSLSAGRKTQYF. Full variable domain (missing parts from reference TRBV5-6 and TRBJ2-5): DAGVTQSPTHLIKTRGQQVTLRCSPKSGHDTVSWYQQALGQGPQFIFQYYEEEERQRGNFPDRFSGHQFPNYSSELNVNALLLGDSALYLCASSLSAGRKTQYFGPGTRLLVL.

The chain recombines TRBV19 with TRBJ1-2; TRBD1 aligns across 8 bases. V lost 2 bases, J lost 4 bases, and 3 bases stayed unmatched. The CDR3 contains 14 residues. Germline values: CDR1 LNHDA, CDR2 SQIVND (reference sequence). CDR3 nucleotides: TGTGCCAGTAGTATACCAGGGGGCGGCTATGGCTACACCTTC. Protein: CASSIPGGGYGYTF.